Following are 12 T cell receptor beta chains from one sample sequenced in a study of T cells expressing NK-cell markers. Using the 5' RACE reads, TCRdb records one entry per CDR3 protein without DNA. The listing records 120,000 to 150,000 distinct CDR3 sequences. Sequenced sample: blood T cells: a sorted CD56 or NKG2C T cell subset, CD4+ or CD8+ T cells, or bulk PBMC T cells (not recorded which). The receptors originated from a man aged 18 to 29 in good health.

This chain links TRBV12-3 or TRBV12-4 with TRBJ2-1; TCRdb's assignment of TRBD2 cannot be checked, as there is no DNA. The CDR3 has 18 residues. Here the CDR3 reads CASASGTSGSVPYNEQFF.

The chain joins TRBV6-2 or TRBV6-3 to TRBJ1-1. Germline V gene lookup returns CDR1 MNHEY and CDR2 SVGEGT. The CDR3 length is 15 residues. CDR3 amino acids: CASSYSPSRQGQAFF.

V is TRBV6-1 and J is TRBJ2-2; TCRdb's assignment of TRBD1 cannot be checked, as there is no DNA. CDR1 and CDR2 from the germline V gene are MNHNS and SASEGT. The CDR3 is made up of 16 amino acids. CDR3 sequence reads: CASSEAALTVTGELFF.

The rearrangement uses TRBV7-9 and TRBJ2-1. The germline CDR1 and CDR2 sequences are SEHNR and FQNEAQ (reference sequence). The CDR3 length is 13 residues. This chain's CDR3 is CASSGKRYNEQFF. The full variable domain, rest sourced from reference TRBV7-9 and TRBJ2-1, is DTGVSQNPRHKITKRGQNVTFRCDPISEHNRLYWYRQTLGQGPEFLTYFQNEAQLEKSRLLSDRFSAERPKGSFSTLEIQRTEQGDSAMYLCASSGKRYNEQFFGPGTRLTVL.

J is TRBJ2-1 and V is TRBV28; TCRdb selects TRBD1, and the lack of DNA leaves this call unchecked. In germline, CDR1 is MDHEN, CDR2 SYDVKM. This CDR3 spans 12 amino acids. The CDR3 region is CASSPRQVSQFF.

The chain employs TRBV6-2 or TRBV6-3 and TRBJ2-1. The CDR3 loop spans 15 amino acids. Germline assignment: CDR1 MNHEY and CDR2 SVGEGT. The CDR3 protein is CASRTQVHFWDEQFF.

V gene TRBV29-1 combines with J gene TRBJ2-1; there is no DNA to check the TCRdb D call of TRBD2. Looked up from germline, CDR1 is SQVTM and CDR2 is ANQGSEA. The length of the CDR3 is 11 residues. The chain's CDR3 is CSGTSHNEQFF.

This chain's CDR3 is CASSFSPRGSYNEQFF. V usage is TRBV7-3 and J usage is TRBJ2-1; TCRdb reports TRBD2, a call that lacks DNA to check it against. Germline values: CDR1 SGHTA, CDR2 FQGTGA. The CDR3 has 16 residues. Full variable domain (remainder filled in from reference TRBV7-3 and TRBJ2-1): GAGVSQTPSNKVTEKGKYVELRCDPISGHTALYWYRQSLGQGPEFLIYFQGTGAADDSGLPNDRFFAVRPEGSVSTLKIQRTERGDSAVYLCASSFSPRGSYNEQFFGPGTRLTVL.

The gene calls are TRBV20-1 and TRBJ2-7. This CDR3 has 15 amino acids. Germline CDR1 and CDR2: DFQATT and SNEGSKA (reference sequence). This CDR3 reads CSAVIRLTASYEQYF.

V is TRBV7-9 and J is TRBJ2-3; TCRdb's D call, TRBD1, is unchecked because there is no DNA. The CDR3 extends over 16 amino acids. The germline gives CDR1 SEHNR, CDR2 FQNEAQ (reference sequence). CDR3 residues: CASSLVGQGGTDTQYF.

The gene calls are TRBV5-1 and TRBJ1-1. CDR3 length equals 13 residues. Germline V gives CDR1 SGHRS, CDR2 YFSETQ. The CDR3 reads CASSFYVSTEAFF.

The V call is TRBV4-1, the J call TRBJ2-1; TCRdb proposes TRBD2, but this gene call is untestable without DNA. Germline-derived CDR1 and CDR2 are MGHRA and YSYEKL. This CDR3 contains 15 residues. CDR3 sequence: CASSPPLGGPYEQFF.